This TCR beta chain was identified in a study of chemoradiotherapy in HPV16-positive cancers. Broader study findings: Candidate HPV-specific clones and E7-related TCR motifs grew in tumor during treatment.

Profiling relied on immunoSEQ multiplex PCR, and the TCRdb table lists in-frame clones only, not all of them. This table holds over 15,000 clones, around 92% found once. This CDR3 spans 18 amino acids. The V and J ends lost 2 bases and 1 base respectively, with 17 bases between them. From germline, CDR1 is SGHTA and CDR2 FQGTGA. With regard to this clone: The antigen remains undetermined.

The chain is built from TRBV7-3 and TRBJ2-2; D is undetermined. The sample consisted of blood, taken from a patient who underwent chemoradiotherapy. The sequence came from a human donor with HPV-associated anogenital cancer. CDR3 in DNA: TGTGCCAGCAGCTTAGAGCCCTCGCTGACCAGGAACACCGGGGAGCTGTTTTTT. Residues: CASSLEPSLTRNTGELFF.